This T cell receptor beta chain is from a study of cytomegalovirus exposure and HLA in healthy donors. The PCR had 60 Vbeta and 13 Jbeta primers. Libraries were prepared by immunoSEQ multiplex PCR; TCRdb keeps only in-frame clonotypes and omits some of them. The table records around 180,000 clones, around 79% of them present only once. Germline V gives CDR1 MGHRA, CDR2 YSYEKL. Unmatched junction bases numbered 11, after V lost 0 bases and J lost 11 bases. This CDR3 has 15 residues. In this sample, this clone turned up once. The antigen is undetermined. Whole-study findings and limits: Prior analysis indicated that the majority of TCR beta V segments exhibited productivity approximately 90% or approximately 30% of the time. A few CMV-associated chains proved CMV antigen-specific in vitro. The authors assumed roughly uniform sequencing depth across donors for presence/absence analyses. One cluster of highly shared sequence variants probably arose as a sequencing artifact.

The gene calls are TRBV4-1 and TRBJ2-5; TRBD1 matches 8 bases. Input material: PBMCs. The receptor's source is a woman between 45 and 65 years old in good health and CMV-seronegative. CDR3 nucleotides: TGCGCCAGCAGCCAAGATCAGGGACAGGCTAATGAGCAGTACTTC. Translated, it gives CASSQDQGQANEQYF.